This T cell receptor beta chain stems from a study of CD8 T cells in Susac syndrome. The ends were cut back, 6 bases at V and 2 bases at J, with 12 bases in the middle. CDR3 length equals 13 residues. Per the germline V gene, CDR1 is SGHRS and CDR2 is YFSETQ. The RNA, about 0.45 to 1 ug, was put through reverse transcription using random hexamers. immunoSEQ multiplex PCR amplified TCR beta CDR3 across 54 Vbeta, 13 Jbeta. TCRdb re-called the immunoSEQ multiplex PCR reads with MiXCR, one entry per CDR3 protein. The table has 350,000 to 550,000 distinct CDR3 sequences, 75% to 90% seen once. FACS was used to enrich TEMRA cells, whereas the CD8+ and CD4+ T cells were obtained by negative isolation.

Input material: CD8+ T cells from PBMCs. The J gene is TRBJ2-7, the V gene TRBV5-1; D ambiguous. The source of this sequence is a human donor with multiple sclerosis. CDR3 sequence (DNA): TGCGCCAGCACCAGCACCATCCCCTACGAGCAGTACTTC. Its translation: CASTSTIPYEQYF.